What follows is one TCR beta chain and its context. Its antigen remains unidentified. This table comes from immunoSEQ multiplex PCR, and its TCRdb copy is limited to in-frame clones, with some not included. The sample lists some 2,000,000 clones, 85% to 95% occurring once. The sample comes from a study of shared clonotypes between healthy human individuals. Background on the study: Per donor, three plates held CD4 naive cells, three held CD4 memory, two held CD8 naive and one held CD8 memory. Study observations and caveats: Naive CD4 clonotypes overlapped across a handful of donors at about 5.3%. The study sampled only blood, and tissue repertoires likely differ. Generally, naive subsets (rather than memory subsets) showed larger estimated richness.

The V gene lost 6 bases and the J gene lost 2 bases, with 20 bases spanning the gap. CDR3 length equals 16 residues. CDR1 is MDHEN, CDR2 SYDVKM, per germline. The source material was naive CD4+ T cells sorted from blood. Specified subset: CD45RA+ positively selected. The sequence was collected from a man between 18 and 29 years old in good health. This sequence joins TRBV28 and TRBJ2-7; D perhaps matches TRBD1 (5 bases). CDR3 coding DNA: TGTGCCAGCAGCCCTGGGGCTCTTAAACAGACCTACGAGCAGTACTTC. It yields the protein CASSPGALKQTYEQYF.